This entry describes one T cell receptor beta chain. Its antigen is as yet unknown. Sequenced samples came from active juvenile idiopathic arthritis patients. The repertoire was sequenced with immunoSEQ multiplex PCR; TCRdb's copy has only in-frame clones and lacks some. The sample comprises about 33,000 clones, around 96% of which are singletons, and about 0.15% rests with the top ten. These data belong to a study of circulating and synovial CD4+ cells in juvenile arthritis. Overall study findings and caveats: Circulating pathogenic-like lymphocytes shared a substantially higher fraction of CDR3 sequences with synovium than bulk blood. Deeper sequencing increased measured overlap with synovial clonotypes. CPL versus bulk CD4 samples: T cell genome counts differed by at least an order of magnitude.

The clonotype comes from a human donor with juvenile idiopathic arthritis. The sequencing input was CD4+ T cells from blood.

Written as DNA, the CDR3 is TGTGCCAGCAGCCGGAGGACTAGCGGGGACACAGATACGCAGTATTTT. Amino acid sequence: CASSRRTSGDTDTQYF. The chain is built from TRBV7-2 and TRBJ2-3; TRBD2 matches 12 bases. CDR1 and CDR2 from the germline V gene are SGHTA and FQGNSA. This CDR3 is 16 amino acids long. V shed 5 bases and J 2 bases; nucleotides not matched to a gene: 5. The full variable domain, completed using reference TRBV7-2 and TRBJ2-3, is GAGVSQSPSNKVTEKGKDVELRCDPISGHTALYWYRQSLGQGLEFLIYFQGNSAPDKSGLPSDRFSAERTGGSVSTLTIQRTQQEDSAVYLCASSRRTSGDTDTQYFGPGTRLTVL.